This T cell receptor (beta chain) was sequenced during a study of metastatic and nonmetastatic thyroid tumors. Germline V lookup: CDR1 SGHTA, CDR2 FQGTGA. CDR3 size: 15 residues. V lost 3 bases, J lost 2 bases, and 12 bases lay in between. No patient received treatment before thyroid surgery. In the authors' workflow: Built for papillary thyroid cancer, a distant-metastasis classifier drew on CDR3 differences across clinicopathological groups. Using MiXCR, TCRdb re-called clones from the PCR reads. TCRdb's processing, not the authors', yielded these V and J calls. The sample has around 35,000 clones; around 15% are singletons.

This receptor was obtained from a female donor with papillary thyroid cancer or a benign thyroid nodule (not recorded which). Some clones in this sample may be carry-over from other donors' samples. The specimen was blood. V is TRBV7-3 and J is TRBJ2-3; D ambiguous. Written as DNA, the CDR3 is TGTGCCAGCAGCTTTAATGGTGTATACACAGATACGCAGTATTTT. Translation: CASSFNGVYTDTQYF.